This TCR beta chain was recovered during a study of T cells after yellow fever vaccination (dated by TCRdb to the late 2010s). General notes on the study: Libraries from fractions with low cell numbers were prepared with the SMART-Seq v4 Ultra Low Input RNA kit. Two healthy male donors, one aged 18 to 30 and one aged 30 to 40 years, made up the cohort. Blood was drawn at multiple timepoints before and after primary and secondary immunization, with bulk PBMC replicates and cell subsets isolated. To track T-cell clones before and after primary and booster YFV17D yellow fever vaccination, bulk TCR alpha and beta repertoires were sequenced longitudinally.

The sample was run on an Illumina NovaSeq 6000. TCR cDNA was synthesized by 5'RACE template switching, through which a universal primer site and unique molecular identifiers were introduced. Priming of cDNA synthesis was performed from both the TCR alpha and TCR beta constant segments. Two PCR steps were used to amplify libraries, with sample barcodes and sequencing adapters being added in the second step. Libraries were sequenced on Illumina HiSeq 2500 (2x100 bp) or NovaSeq (2x150 bp). As for the authors' bioinformatics: MIGEC handled demultiplexing of reads and collapsing into UMI consensus sequences, while MiXCR performed V(D)J alignment. Vaccine-responding clonotypes were defined with edgeR using replicate PBMC samples, requiring FDR below 0.01 and a log2 fold change above 5 up to day 15. Each bulk clonotype received a CD4 or CD8 identity based on whether the sequenced CD4 or CD8 repertoire contained that clonotype at higher abundance. TCRdb handled the public reads itself, with Q25 trimming in fastp and clone calling in MiXCR, and kept productive beta chains. CDR3 protein sequences are deduplicated, and each keeps its most common genes and DNA. These V and J calls are TCRdb output, not the study's own analysis. The sample table lists approximately 250,000 distinct CDR3 sequences, 3.6% of them with a count of one. Jointly, the top ten make up 15% to 20% of the sample.

About this clonotype itself: Its antigen is unknown. No base qualities exist here, and no much larger clone lies one base off it.

Trimming takes 2 bases off V and 2 bases off J; junction bases not matched to a gene: 4. The CDR3 runs 14 residues from the cysteine to the phenylalanine. Solely the CDR3 DNA is kept, with 42 bases framed from the first base. From a lookup of the germline V gene, CDR1 and CDR2 are SGDLS and YYNGEE. The investigation overall reported the following: A small share of clonotypes was detected in both CD4 and CD8 compartments, with the overlap likely arising from convergent recombination. Compared with the primary T-cell response, the secondary T-cell response was weaker but faster, peaking on day 5 rather than day 15. Most clones expanded after primary vaccination were re-detected after the booster (almost 97% of CD4 and roughly 87% of CD8), suggesting broad memory maintenance. FACS-sorted repertoires could contain abundant contaminating clonotypes from the bulk population, so computational filtering was required. The study included only two donors, which limits how far the findings can be generalized.

Per the publication, the treatment or condition label means: live attenuated yellow fever vaccine strain. At each blood-draw timepoint, two biological replicates of bulk PBMCs were obtained. A standard Ficoll-Paque protocol was used to isolate PBMCs from peripheral blood. TriZol was used to extract RNA from bulk PBMCs, from CD4 and CD8 fractions, and from dextramer-positive and dextramer-negative fractions. The receptor chain draws on TRBV9 and TRBJ2-7, with 7 bases in between that match TRBD1. The receptor was derived from a young man who received the YFV17D yellow fever vaccine. Material: PBMCs, obtained 15 days after the yellow fever booster vaccination. The DNA sequence is TGTGCCAGCAGCGTCAACAGGGGCCCCTACGAGCAGTACTTC. Its product reads: CASSVNRGPYEQYF.